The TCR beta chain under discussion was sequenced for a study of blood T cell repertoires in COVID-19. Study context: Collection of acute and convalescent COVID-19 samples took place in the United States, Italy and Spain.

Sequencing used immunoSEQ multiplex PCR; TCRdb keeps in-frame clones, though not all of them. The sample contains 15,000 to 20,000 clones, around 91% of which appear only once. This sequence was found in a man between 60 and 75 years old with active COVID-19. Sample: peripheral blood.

The CDR3 coding sequence is TGTGCCAGCAGCCAAGGCTCGCTAGCGGCAACAGATACGCAGTATTTT. Protein sequence: CASSQGSLAATDTQYF. The chain joins TRBV3-1 (or the pseudogene TRBV3-2) to TRBJ2-3, with 7 nucleotides matching TRBD2. This CDR3 is built from 16 residues. With 1 base clipped from V and 3 bases from J, the junction kept 7 bases outside the gene matches. CDR1 is LGHDT, CDR2 YNNKEL, per germline (reference sequence).